A selection of T cell receptor beta chains follows, all from one sample in a study of post-analysis software for immune sequencing data. MiXCR, run by TCRdb on the PCR reads, gives a single entry per CDR3 protein. The profile shows 750,000 to 950,000 distinct CDR3 sequences, roughly 50% of them singletons. Sequences were obtained from blood. These TCRs come from a girl aged 10 to 17 with multiple sclerosis. The CDR3 runs from the conserved cysteine through the conserved F or W. D genes are given only for firm matches. Expanded clones are given a class, and other clones once, few, many or no size at all.

NA | NA | 15 | TRBJ2-7 | TRBV7-2 | CASSLFGGEYNEQYF | TGTGCCAGCAGCTTATTCGGGGGAGAGTACAATGAGCAGTACTTC
NA | NA | 13 | TRBJ2-5 | TRBV7-2 | CASRPGAQETQYF | TGTGCCAGCAGACCAGGGGCACAAGAGACCCAGTACTTC
NA | TRBD2 | 17 | TRBJ2-1 | TRBV5-1 | CASSLVRGEASYNEQFF | TGCGCCAGCAGCTTGGTCCGGGGGGAGGCCTCCTACAATGAGCAGTTCTTC
NA | TRBD1 | 13 | TRBJ2-5 | TRBV29-1 | CSVEGQNGETQYF | TGCAGCGTTGAGGGACAGAATGGAGAGACCCAGTACTTC
NA | NA | 14 | TRBJ1-1 | TRBV9 | CASSVAGGASEAFF | TGTGCCAGCAGCGTAGCGGGGGGCGCGTCTGAAGCTTTCTTT
NA | NA | 14 | TRBJ2-5 | TRBV7-2 | CASSPTPFGETQYF | TGTGCCAGCAGCCCGACCCCGTTCGGGGAGACCCAGTACTTC
few | NA | 14 | TRBJ2-7 | TRBV7-2 | CASSYRKPSYEQYF | TGTGCCAGCAGCTACAGAAAACCCTCCTACGAGCAGTACTTC
few | TRBD2 | 14 | TRBJ2-7 | TRBV7-8 | CASSLLAGGHEQYF | TGTGCCAGCAGCTTACTAGCGGGAGGACACGAGCAGTACTTC
NA | NA | 15 | TRBJ1-2 | TRBV12-3/TRBV12-4 | CASSSRQPLIYGYTF | TGTGCCAGCAGTTCCCGACAGCCTTTAATCTATGGCTACACCTTC
few | NA | 14 | TRBJ2-1 | TRBV7-2 | CASSLPDLGREQFF | TGTGCCAGCAGCCTACCGGACTTGGGGCGGGAGCAGTTCTTC
NA | TRBD2 | 15 | TRBJ2-1 | TRBV7-9 | CASSLRTSGSYEQFF | TGTGCCAGCAGCTTAAGGACTAGCGGGAGCTATGAGCAGTTCTTC
few | NA | 15 | TRBJ2-1 | TRBV12-3/TRBV12-4 | CASSSRDRSAGVQFF | TGTGCCAGCAGTTCGCGGGATAGATCGGCCGGCGTGCAGTTCTTC
NA | NA | 15 | TRBJ2-7 | TRBV21-1 | CASRPHGRGNDEQYF | TGTGCCAGCAGGCCTCACGGTAGGGGTAACGATGAGCAGTACTTC
few | NA | 17 | TRBJ1-6 | TRBV28 | CASSSRGGSSYNSPLHF | TGTGCCAGCAGTTCCCGAGGAGGGAGCTCCTATAATTCACCCCTCCACTTT
NA | NA | 14 | TRBJ2-7 | TRBV28 | CASSLMSSSYEQYF | TGTGCCAGCAGTTTGATGTCGAGCTCCTACGAGCAGTACTTC
once | TRBD2 | 18 | TRBJ2-3 | TRBV11-2 | CASSLHRTSGGATDTQYF | TGTGCCAGCAGCCTCCACCGGACTAGCGGGGGGGCGACAGATACGCAGTATTTT
NA | NA | 12 | TRBJ2-1 | TRBV7-2 | CASSVARNEQFF | TGTGCCAGCAGCGTCGCACGCAATGAGCAGTTCTTC
few | TRBD1 | 16 | TRBJ2-3 | TRBV28 | CASSSVLGQGTDTQYF | TGTGCCAGCAGTTCCGTTTTGGGACAGGGTACAGATACGCAGTATTTT
few | NA | 13 | TRBJ2-5 | TRBV7-9 | CASSRGTSEDQYF | TGTGCCAGCAGCCGAGGGACATCCGAGGACCAGTACTTC
NA | TRBD2 | 16 | TRBJ2-4 | TRBV28 | CASRLAGTLAKNIQYF | TGTGCCAGCAGATTAGCGGGGACGTTAGCCAAAAACATTCAGTACTTC
NA | NA | 14 | TRBJ2-5 | TRBV12-3/TRBV12-4 | CASSFLRGQETQYF | TGTGCCAGCAGTTTTCTGAGGGGCCAAGAGACCCAGTACTTC
few | TRBD2 | 15 | TRBJ2-1 | TRBV7-9 | CASSHKTSANNEQFF | TGTGCCAGCAGTCACAAGACTAGCGCGAACAATGAGCAGTTCTTC
NA | NA | 14 | TRBJ2-7 | TRBV7-2 | CASSPAGSAYEQYF | TGTGCCAGCTCTCCGGCTGGGAGTGCCTACGAGCAGTACTTC
once | TRBD2 | 15 | TRBJ2-7 | TRBV20-1 | CSASQTAGLGDEQYF | TGCAGTGCTTCACAAACAGCGGGACTTGGGGACGAGCAGTACTTC
NA | NA | 14 | TRBJ2-3 | TRBV29-1 | CSVVWATGLDTQYF | TGCAGCGTTGTGTGGGCCACAGGGCTCGATACGCAGTATTTT
NA | NA | 14 | TRBJ1-1 | TRBV7-9 | CASSFEGGNTEAFF | TGTGCCAGCAGCTTTGAGGGAGGCAACACTGAAGCTTTCTTT
NA | NA | 16 | TRBJ2-7 | TRBV5-6 | CASSGEEGRQSYEQYF | TGTGCCAGCAGCGGGGAGGAAGGCCGGCAGTCCTACGAGCAGTACTTC